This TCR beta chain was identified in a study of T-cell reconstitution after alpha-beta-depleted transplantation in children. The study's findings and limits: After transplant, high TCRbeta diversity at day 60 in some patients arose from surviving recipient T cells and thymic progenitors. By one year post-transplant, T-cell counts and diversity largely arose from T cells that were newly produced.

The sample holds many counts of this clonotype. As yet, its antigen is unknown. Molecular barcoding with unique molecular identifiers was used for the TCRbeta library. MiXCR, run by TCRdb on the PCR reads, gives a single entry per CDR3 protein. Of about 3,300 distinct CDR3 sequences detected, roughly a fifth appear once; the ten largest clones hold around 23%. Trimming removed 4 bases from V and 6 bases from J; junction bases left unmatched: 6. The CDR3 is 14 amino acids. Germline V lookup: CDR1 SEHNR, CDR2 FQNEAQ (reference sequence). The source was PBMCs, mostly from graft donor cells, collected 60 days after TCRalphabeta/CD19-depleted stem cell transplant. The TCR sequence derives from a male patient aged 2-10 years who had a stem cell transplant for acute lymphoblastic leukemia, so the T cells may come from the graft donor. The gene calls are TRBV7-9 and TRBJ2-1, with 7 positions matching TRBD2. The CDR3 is CASSSRESGNEQFF. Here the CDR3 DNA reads TGTGCCAGCAGCTCGCGGGAGTCAGGCAATGAGCAGTTCTTC.